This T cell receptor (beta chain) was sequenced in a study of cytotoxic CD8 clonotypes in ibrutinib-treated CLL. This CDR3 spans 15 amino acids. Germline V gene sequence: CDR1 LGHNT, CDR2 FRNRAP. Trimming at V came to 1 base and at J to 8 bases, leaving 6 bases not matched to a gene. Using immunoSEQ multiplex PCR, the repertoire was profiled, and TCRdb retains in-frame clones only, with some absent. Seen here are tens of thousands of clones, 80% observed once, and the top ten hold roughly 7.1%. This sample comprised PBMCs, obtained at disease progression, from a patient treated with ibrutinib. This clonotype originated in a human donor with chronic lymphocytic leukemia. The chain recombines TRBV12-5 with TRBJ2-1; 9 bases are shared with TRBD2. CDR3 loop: CASGLDRTSVYEQFF. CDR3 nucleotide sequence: TGTGCTAGTGGTTTGGATCGGACTAGCGTTTATGAGCAGTTCTTC.